A selection of T cell receptor beta chains follows, all from one sample in a study of blood T cell repertoires in COVID-19. Here immunoSEQ multiplex PCR was the method, and the copy in TCRdb shows in-frame clones only, minus some. The data show 270,000 or so clones, with under 90% seen just once and over 8.5% held by the top ten. The sequenced sample consisted of peripheral blood. The receptor set was obtained from a woman in her thirties with COVID-19, enrolled during active disease. CDR3s include the opening cysteine and the closing phenylalanine or tryptophan. The D gene is left open where the match is weak. Clone size appears in some rows only: once, few, many, or a class for an expanded clone.

size	D	V	J	CDR3	DNA
.	.	TRBV5-6	TRBJ2-5	CASIRRDVGQETQYF	TGTGCCAGCATCCGACGGGATGTGGGGCAAGAGACCCAGTACTTC
.	TRBD1	TRBV19	TRBJ1-1	CASSIRQGNTEAFF	TGTGCCAGTAGTATACGACAGGGGAACACTGAAGCTTTCTTT
.	TRBD1	TRBV5-1	TRBJ2-7	CASSTPTGYSYEQYF	TGCGCCAGCAGCACCCCGACAGGGTACTCCTACGAGCAGTACTTC
few	TRBD1	TRBV7-9	TRBJ1-2	CASSRGTGGPLGGYTF	TGTGCCAGCAGCCGAGGGACAGGGGGCCCTCTAGGCGGCTACACCTTC
.	.	TRBV2	TRBJ2-7	CASSEVGRAPSEQYF	TGTGCCAGCAGTGAAGTTGGCAGGGCCCCCTCCGAGCAGTACTTC
.	.	TRBV5-8	TRBJ2-2	CASSLIPLYGELFF	TGTGCCAGCAGCTTGATACCCCTCTACGGGGAGCTGTTTTTT
.	TRBD2	TRBV5-1	TRBJ2-3	CASQLGTSGFTDTQYF	TGCGCCAGTCAACTAGGGACTAGCGGTTTCACAGATACGCAGTATTTT
few	TRBD1	TRBV10-3	TRBJ1-2	CAISDRGLKRYTF	TGTGCCATCAGTGACAGGGGGCTAAAGAGATACACCTTC
.	.	TRBV29-1	TRBJ2-5	CSALSTPETQYF	TGCAGCGCCCTGAGTACCCCAGAGACCCAGTACTTC
.	TRBD1	TRBV2	TRBJ1-1	CASSVGQADTEAFF	TGTGCCAGCAGTGTAGGACAGGCAGACACTGAAGCTTTCTTT
.	.	TRBV7-9	TRBJ1-1	CASTRTTGGNTEAFF	TGTGCCAGCACCAGGACCACGGGGGGGAACACTGAAGCTTTCTTT
.	.	TRBV10-2	TRBJ2-1	CATDDTNEQFF	TGCGCCACCGACGACACCAATGAGCAGTTCTTC
.	.	TRBV21-1	TRBJ2-1	CASSKARTSGGAAYNEQFF	TGTGCCAGCAGCAAAGCCCGGACTAGCGGGGGGGCCGCCTACAATGAGCAGTTCTTC
.	TRBD1	TRBV14	TRBJ1-2	CASSPSGTGKYGYTF	TGTGCCAGCAGCCCGTCCGGGACAGGGAAGTATGGCTACACCTTC
once	.	TRBV7-9	TRBJ1-1	CASSLGAANTEAFF	TGTGCCAGCAGCTTAGGGGCCGCGAACACTGAAGCTTTCTTT
.	.	TRBV28	TRBJ1-1	CASSLGGFRGTEAFF	TGTGCCAGCAGTTTGGGGGGTTTTAGGGGCACTGAAGCTTTCTTT
.	.	TRBV11-3	TRBJ2-7	CASSLTGIHEQYF	TGTGCCAGCAGCTTAACAGGGATCCACGAGCAGTACTTC